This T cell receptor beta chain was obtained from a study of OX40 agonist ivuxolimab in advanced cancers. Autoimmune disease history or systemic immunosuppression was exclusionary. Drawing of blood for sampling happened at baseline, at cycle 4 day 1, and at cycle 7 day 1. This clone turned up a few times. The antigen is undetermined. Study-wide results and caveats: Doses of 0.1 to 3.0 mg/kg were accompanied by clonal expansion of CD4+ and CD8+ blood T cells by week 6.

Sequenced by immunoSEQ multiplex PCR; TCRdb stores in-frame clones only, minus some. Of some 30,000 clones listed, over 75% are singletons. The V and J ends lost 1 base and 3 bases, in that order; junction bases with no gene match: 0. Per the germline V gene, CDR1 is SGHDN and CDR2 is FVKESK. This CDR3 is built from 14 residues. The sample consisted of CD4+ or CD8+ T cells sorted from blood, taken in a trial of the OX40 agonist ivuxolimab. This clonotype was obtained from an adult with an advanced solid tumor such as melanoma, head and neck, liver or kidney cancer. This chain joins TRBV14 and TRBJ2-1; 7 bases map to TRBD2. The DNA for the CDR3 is TGTGCCAGCAGCCAAGGGACTAGCTACAATGAGCAGTTCTTC. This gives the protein CASSQGTSYNEQFF.